This entry lists 12 T cell receptor beta chains sequenced from one sample in a study of blood T cell repertoires in COVID-19. The protocol was immunoSEQ multiplex PCR, while the TCRdb copy is restricted to in-frame clones and leaves out a portion. The profile covers 150,000 to 200,000 clones, with roughly 80% appearing a single time and under 5.5% taken by the ten largest. Sequencing was performed on peripheral blood. All receptors come from a woman in her 30s with acute or convalescent COVID-19.

V usage is TRBV30 and J usage is TRBJ1-1; D remains ambiguous. The germline V and J ends were trimmed by 3 bases and 1 base, with 18 bases remaining between them. The germline V gene encodes CDR1 GTSNPN and CDR2 SVGIG (reference sequence). The CDR3 covers 16 residues. CDR3 nucleotides: TGTGCCTGGAGACGGGCCGGCGGGATCAAGAACACTGAAGCTTTCTTT. It encodes CAWRRAGGIKNTEAFF.

V is TRBV6-5 and J is TRBJ1-2; no definite D call. The V gene's germline CDR1 is MNHEY and CDR2 SVGAGI. The CDR3 is made up of 14 amino acids. Trimming cost V 7 bases and J 8 bases, with 20 bases left between them. The DNA of the CDR3 is TGTGCCAGCACCCAAGGGCCGGGCAGCGGCGGCTACACCTTC. Translation gives CASTQGPGSGGYTF.

The chain combines TRBV19 with TRBJ1-5; D ambiguous. V was pared by 8 bases and J by 0 bases, with 14 bases between. Per germline, CDR1 LNHDA and CDR2 SQIVND (reference sequence). The CDR3 has 15 amino acids. This CDR3 is CASVTEADSNQPQHF. CDR3 DNA: TGTGCCAGTGTAACAGAAGCCGATAGCAATCAGCCCCAGCATTTT.

Regarding this clone: A junction end diverges from the germline sequence, so it may reflect a read error. The sample carries other DNA sequences with the same CDR3. The chain is built from TRBV7-2 and TRBJ2-7; TRBD2 agrees at 11 bases. Germline-derived CDR1 and CDR2 are SGHTA and FQGNSA. The CDR3 runs to 14 residues. In DNA, the CDR3 is TGTGCCAGCAGCCTAGCGGGAGGAAAAGGCGAGCAGTACTTC. Its translation is CASSLAGGKGEQYF.

The chain has TRBV19 and TRBJ1-2; no clear D. This CDR3 is 11 amino acids long. CDR1 and CDR2 (germline): LNHDA, SQIVND (reference sequence). V lost 10 bases, J lost 3 bases, and 9 bases lay in between. The CDR3 protein is CATSQDYGYTF. Here the CDR3 DNA reads TGTGCCACTTCCCAGGACTATGGCTACACCTTC.

The gene calls are TRBV28 and TRBJ2-7, with 8 bases lining up with TRBD1. The CDR3 loop spans 16 amino acids. Germline V gives CDR1 MDHEN, CDR2 SYDVKM. J lost 1 base, V lost 5 bases, and 10 bases had no gene match. The CDR3 protein is CASSRAIDRGSYEQYF. The CDR3 DNA is TGTGCCAGCAGTCGCGCAATCGACAGGGGATCCTACGAGCAGTACTTC.

The V gene is TRBV29-1, the J gene TRBJ2-1; 12 bases fit TRBD1. This CDR3 has 14 residues. Germline V gene sequence: CDR1 SQVTM, CDR2 ANQGSEA. V dropped 7 bases and J dropped 8; count of bases not matched to a gene: 9. The CDR3 is CSATGTGGPYEQFF. The CDR3 DNA sequence: TGCAGCGCGACCGGGACAGGGGGCCCTTATGAGCAGTTCTTC.

This clone was detected ten times or more. V is TRBV27 and J is TRBJ1-2, with D tentatively TRBD1 (6 bases). The germline gives CDR1 MNHEY, CDR2 SMNVEV (reference sequence). The V and J ends lost 3 bases and 8 bases respectively, with 13 bases between them. The CDR3 is 13 residues long. CDR3 coding DNA: TGTGCCAGCAGTTTGGGGGGGCGAGGAGGCTACACCTTC. This sequence encodes CASSLGGRGGYTF.

This clone was picked up a small number of times. The CDR3 loop is CASAPGGTQYTQYF. In DNA form, the CDR3 reads TGCGCCAGCGCACCAGGAGGGACCCAATATACGCAGTATTTT. The rearrangement uses TRBV5-1 and TRBJ2-3; tentative D call: TRBD2 (6 bases). The V and J ends lost 7 bases and 7 bases respectively, with 19 bases between them. CDR3 length: 14 amino acids. Germline lookup yields CDR1 SGHRS and CDR2 YFSETQ.

This clone was detected once. The V gene is TRBV25-1, the J gene TRBJ2-1, with 8 bases fitting TRBD2. Trimming at V came to 7 bases and at J to 8 bases, leaving 16 bases not matched to a gene. The germline gives CDR1 MGHDK, CDR2 SYGVNS. This CDR3 region has 16 residues. This CDR3 is CASTIGGVRGVDEQFF. In nucleotides, the CDR3 is TGTGCCAGCACGATCGGGGGGGTTAGGGGTGTTGATGAGCAGTTCTTC. Together with reference TRBV25-1 and TRBJ2-1, the CDR3 gives the full variable domain: EADIYQTPRYLVIGTGKKITLECSQTMGHDKMYWYQQDPGMELHLIHYSYGVNSTEKGDLSSESTVSRIRTEHFPLTLESARPSHTSQYLCASTIGGVRGVDEQFFGPGTRLTVL.

This clone was seen just once. The rearrangement links TRBV28 to TRBJ2-7; D may be TRBD1 (5 bases). Germline CDR1 and CDR2: MDHEN and SYDVKM. V lost 5 bases to trimming and J lost 2 bases, with 13 bases between them. This CDR3 has 14 amino acids. CDR3 nucleotide sequence: TGTGCCAGCAGTCCTCCGACAGTCCCCTACGAGCAGTACTTC. Translated: CASSPPTVPYEQYF.

The chain combines TRBV6-5 with TRBJ1-4; 8 bases match TRBD1. The CDR3 has 15 residues. After removal of 6 bases from V and 3 bases from J, the junction contained 6 bases not matched to a gene. Germline V CDR1 and CDR2: MNHEY, SVGAGI. DNA for the CDR3: TGTGCCAGCAGCCGGACAGGGTCGCCTAATGAAAAACTGTTTTTT. Amino acids: CASSRTGSPNEKLFF.